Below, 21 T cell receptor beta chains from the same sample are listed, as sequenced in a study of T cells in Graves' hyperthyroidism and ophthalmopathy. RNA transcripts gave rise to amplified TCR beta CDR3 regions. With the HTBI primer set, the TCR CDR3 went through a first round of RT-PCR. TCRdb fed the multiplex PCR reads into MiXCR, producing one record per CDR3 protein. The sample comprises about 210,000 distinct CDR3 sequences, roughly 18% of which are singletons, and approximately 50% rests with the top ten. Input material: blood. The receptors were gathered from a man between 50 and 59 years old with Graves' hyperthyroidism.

This CDR3 reads CASMVITGANVLTF. For the CDR3, the DNA is TGCGCCAGCATGGTGATAACTGGGGCCAACGTCCTGACTTTC. The V and J genes are TRBV5-1 and TRBJ2-6; D is ambiguous. The CDR3 loop spans 14 amino acids. Deletions cut 6 bases from V and 2 bases from J, with 9 bases between. Germline values: CDR1 SGHRS, CDR2 YFSETQ. The full variable domain, rest sourced from reference TRBV5-1 and TRBJ2-6, is KAGVTQTPRYLIKTRGQQVTLSCSPISGHRSVSWYQQTPGQGLQFLFEYFSETQRNKGNFPGRFSGRQFSNSRSEMNVSTLELGDSALYLCASMVITGANVLTFGAGSRLTVL.

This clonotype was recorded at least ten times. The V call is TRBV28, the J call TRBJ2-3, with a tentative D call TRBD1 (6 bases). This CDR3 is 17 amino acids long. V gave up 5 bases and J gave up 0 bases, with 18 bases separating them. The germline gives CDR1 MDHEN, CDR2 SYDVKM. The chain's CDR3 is CASSHLPAGASTDTQYF. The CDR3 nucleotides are TGTGCCAGCAGTCACCTCCCGGCAGGGGCGAGCACAGATACGCAGTATTTT.

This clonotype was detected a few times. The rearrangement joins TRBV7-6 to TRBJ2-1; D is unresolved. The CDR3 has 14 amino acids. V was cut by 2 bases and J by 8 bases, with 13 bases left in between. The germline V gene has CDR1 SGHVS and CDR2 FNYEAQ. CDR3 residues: CASSLPGAAYEQFF. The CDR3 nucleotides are TGTGCCAGCAGCTTACCAGGCGCCGCCTATGAGCAGTTCTTC.

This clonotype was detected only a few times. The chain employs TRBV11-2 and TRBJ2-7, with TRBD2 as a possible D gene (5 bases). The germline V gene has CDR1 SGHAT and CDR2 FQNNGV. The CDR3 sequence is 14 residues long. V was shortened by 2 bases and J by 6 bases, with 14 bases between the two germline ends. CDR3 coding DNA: TGTGCCAGCAGCTTATCGGGCGGGCGTTCCGAGCAGTACTTC. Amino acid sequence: CASSLSGGRSEQYF.

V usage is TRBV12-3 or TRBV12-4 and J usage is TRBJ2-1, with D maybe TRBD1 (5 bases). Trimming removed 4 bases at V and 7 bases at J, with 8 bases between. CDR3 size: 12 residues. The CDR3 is CASSSPGNEQFF. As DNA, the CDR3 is TGTGCCAGCAGTTCTCCAGGGAATGAGCAGTTCTTC.

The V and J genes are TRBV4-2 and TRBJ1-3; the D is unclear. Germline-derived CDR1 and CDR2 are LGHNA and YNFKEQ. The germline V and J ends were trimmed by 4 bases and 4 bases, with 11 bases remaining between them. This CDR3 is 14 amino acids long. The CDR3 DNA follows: TGTGCCAGCAGCCCGAATGCAGACGGAAACACCATATATTTT. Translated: CASSPNADGNTIYF.

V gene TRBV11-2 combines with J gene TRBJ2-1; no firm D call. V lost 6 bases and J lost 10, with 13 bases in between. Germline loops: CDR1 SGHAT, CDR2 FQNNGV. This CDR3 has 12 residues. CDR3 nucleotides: TGTGCCAGCAGTTTTAGTCCTGGGGAGCAGTTCTTC. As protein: CASSFSPGEQFF.

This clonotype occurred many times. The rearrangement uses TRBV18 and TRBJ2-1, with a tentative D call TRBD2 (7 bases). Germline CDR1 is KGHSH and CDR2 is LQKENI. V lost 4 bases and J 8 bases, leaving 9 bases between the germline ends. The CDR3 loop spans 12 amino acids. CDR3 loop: CASSREGDEQFF. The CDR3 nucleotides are TGTGCCAGCTCACGGGAGGGGGATGAGCAGTTCTTC.

Here the CDR3 reads CASSFAGDSLETQYF. The CDR3, as DNA: TGCGCCAGCAGCTTTGCGGGAGATTCCTTAGAGACCCAGTACTTC. The J gene is TRBJ2-5, the V gene TRBV5-1; the match to TRBD2 covers 7 bases. V lost 2 bases, J lost 4 bases, and 8 bases stayed unmatched. The germline V gene has CDR1 SGHRS and CDR2 YFSETQ. The CDR3 contains 15 residues.

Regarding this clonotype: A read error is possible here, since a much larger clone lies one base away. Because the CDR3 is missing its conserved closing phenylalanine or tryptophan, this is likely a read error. Written as DNA, the CDR3 is TGTGCCAGCAGTTTGGTCCAATCCCAGCCCCAGCATCTT. This translates into CASSLVQSQPQHL. The chain uses TRBV27 and TRBJ1-5; D is uncertain. This CDR3 has 13 amino acids. V lost 3 bases and J lost 7, with 10 bases in between. In germline, CDR1 is MNHEY, CDR2 SMNVEV (reference sequence).

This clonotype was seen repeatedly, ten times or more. The CDR3 region has the DNA TGCAGTGCTAGAGCTAGCGGGAGGAGCAATGAGCAGTTCTTC. This translates into CSARASGRSNEQFF. The gene calls are TRBV20-1 and TRBJ2-1, with 11 bases matching TRBD2. Germline V gene data show CDR1 as DFQATT and CDR2 as SNEGSKA (reference sequence). V was pared by 1 base and J by 6 bases, with 2 bases of the junction left unmatched. CDR3 length: 14 amino acids.

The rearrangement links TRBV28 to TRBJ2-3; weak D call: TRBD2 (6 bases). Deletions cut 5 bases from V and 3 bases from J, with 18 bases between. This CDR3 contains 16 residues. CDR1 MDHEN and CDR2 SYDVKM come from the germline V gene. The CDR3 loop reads CASSPEEGQETDTQYF. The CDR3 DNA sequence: TGTGCCAGCAGTCCGGAGGAGGGCCAGGAGACAGATACGCAGTATTTT.

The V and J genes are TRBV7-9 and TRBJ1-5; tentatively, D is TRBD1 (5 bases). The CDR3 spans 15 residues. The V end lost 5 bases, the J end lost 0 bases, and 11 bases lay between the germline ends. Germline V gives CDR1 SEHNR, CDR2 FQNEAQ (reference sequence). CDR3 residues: CASSPPGLSNQPQHF. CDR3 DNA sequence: TGTGCCAGCAGCCCACCGGGACTTAGCAATCAGCCCCAGCATTTT.

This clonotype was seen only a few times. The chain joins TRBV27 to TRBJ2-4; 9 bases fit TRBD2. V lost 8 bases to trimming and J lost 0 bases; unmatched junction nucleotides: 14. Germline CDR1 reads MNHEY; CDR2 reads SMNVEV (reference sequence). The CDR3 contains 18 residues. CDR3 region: CASGSLGGLALAKNIQYF. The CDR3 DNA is TGTGCCAGCGGCTCCCTGGGGGGACTAGCCCTAGCCAAAAACATTCAGTACTTC.

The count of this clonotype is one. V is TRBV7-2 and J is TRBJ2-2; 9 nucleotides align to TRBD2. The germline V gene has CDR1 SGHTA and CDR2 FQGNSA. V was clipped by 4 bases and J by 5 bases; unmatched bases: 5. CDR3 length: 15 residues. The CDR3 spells CASSYWTSVTGELFF. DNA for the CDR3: TGTGCCAGCAGCTATTGGACTAGCGTTACCGGGGAGCTGTTTTTT.

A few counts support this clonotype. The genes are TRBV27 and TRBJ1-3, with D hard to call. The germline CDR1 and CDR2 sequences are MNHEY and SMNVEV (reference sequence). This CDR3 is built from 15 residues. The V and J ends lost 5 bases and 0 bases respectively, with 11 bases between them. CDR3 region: CASSPKAFSGNTIYF. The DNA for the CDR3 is TGTGCCAGCAGTCCTAAGGCATTCTCTGGAAACACCATATATTTT.

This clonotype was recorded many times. CDR3 sequence: CSATRTVHNYNYGYTF. CDR3 coding DNA: TGCAGTGCTACCCGGACAGTCCATAACTATAACTATGGCTACACCTTC. The rearrangement joins TRBV20-1 to TRBJ1-2; D might be TRBD1 (6 bases). The CDR3 extends over 16 amino acids. Germline V gene sequence: CDR1 DFQATT, CDR2 SNEGSKA (reference sequence). V was trimmed by 4 bases and J by 1 base, leaving 19 bases between them.

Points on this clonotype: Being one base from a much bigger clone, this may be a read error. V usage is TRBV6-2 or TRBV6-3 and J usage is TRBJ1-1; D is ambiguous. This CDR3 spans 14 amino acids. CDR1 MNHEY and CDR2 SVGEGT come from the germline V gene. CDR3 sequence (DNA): TGTGCCAGCAGCACCGATCGGTTGCGCACTGGAGCTTTCTTT. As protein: CASSTDRLRTGAFF.

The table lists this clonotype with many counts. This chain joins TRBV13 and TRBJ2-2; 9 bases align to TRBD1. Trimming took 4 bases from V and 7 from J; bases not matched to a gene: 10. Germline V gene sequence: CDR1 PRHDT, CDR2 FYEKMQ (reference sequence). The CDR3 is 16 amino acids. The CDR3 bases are TGTGCCAGCAGCTGGAGCCGGGACAGGGTCGACGGGGAGCTGTTTTTT. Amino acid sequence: CASSWSRDRVDGELFF.

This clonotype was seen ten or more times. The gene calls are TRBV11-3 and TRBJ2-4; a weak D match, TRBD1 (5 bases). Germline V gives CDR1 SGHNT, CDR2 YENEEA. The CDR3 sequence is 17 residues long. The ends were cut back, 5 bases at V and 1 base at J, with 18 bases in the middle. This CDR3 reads CASSPRTLIWAKNIQYF. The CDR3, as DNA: TGTGCCAGCAGCCCTCGGACACTAATTTGGGCCAAAAACATTCAGTACTTC.

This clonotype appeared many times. This CDR3 reads CASSLTGQGDKEQFF. CDR3 DNA sequence: TGTGCCAGCAGTTTAACGGGACAGGGGGATAAAGAGCAGTTCTTC. The chain is built from TRBV28 and TRBJ2-1; TRBD1 aligns across 11 bases. Trimming cost V 2 bases and J 10 bases; bases outside gene matches: 7. This CDR3 has 15 amino acids. Germline lookup yields CDR1 MDHEN and CDR2 SYDVKM.